Presented here are 9 T cell receptor beta chains from one specimen sequenced in a study of T cell clonotyping in hematopoietic cell transplantation (dated by TCRdb to about 2021). What this sample's time point label stands for: recipient sample about 28 days before transplant, after cytoreduction. The library was produced with the immunoSEQ multiplex PCR assay. What TCRdb holds here is the immuneACCESS table cut down to in-frame rearrangements. Part of the clones is not present; checked against another copy, under half of the missing clones reflect an unresolved V gene, and the others are unexplained. This sample comprises 35,000 to 45,000 clones, roughly 94% of them detected only once. 1.5% to 2% of the sample belongs to the ten largest clones. This sample comprised peripheral blood mononuclear cells, obtained before stem cell transplant. The receptors come from a man aged 40-49 years with chronic myeloid leukemia. Some clones in this sample may be carry-over from other donors' samples.

This clone was counted once. CDR3 residues: CASSQDKGGAGYGYTF. As DNA, the CDR3 is TGTGCCAGCAGCCAAGATAAGGGGGGCGCGGGCTATGGCTACACCTTC. The chain carries TRBV14 and TRBJ1-2; D may be TRBD1 (6 bases). This CDR3 is built from 16 residues. V was clipped by 0 bases and J by 4 bases, with 15 bases between them. CDR1 SGHDN and CDR2 FVKESK come from the germline V gene.

The chain has TRBV5-4 and TRBJ2-2; TRBD1 might be the D (6 bases). The CDR3 spans 15 residues. The V end was cut by 4 bases, the J end by 4 bases, with 14 bases between. Germline loops: CDR1 SGHNT, CDR2 YYREEE (reference sequence). The CDR3 loop reads CASSAYRERTGELFF. The CDR3 nucleotides are TGTGCCAGCAGCGCTTACAGGGAACGCACCGGGGAGCTGTTTTTT. The full variable domain, with the rest looked up from reference TRBV5-4 and TRBJ2-2, is ETGVTQSPTHLIKTRGQQVTLRCSSQSGHNTVSWYQQALGQGPQFIFQYYREEENGRGNFPPRFSGLQFPNYSSELNVNALELDDSALYLCASSAYRERTGELFFGEGSRLTVL.

This clone has only a few counts. This sequence joins TRBV11-3 and TRBJ1-1, with 7 bases identical to TRBD1. CDR1 is SGHNT and CDR2 is YENEEA in the germline V gene. The CDR3 has 14 residues. V lost 4 bases and J lost 5; bases outside the gene matches: 7. In DNA, the CDR3 is TGTGCCAGCAGCTCCCTCCCGACAGGGACTGAAGCTTTCTTT. It encodes CASSSLPTGTEAFF.

CDR3 coding DNA: TGTGCCAGCAGCAAAGGGGAAAATGAAAAACTGTTTTTT. This gives the protein CASSKGENEKLFF. This rearrangement joins TRBV21-1 to TRBJ1-4. TRBV21-1 is given as a pseudogene. The CDR3 sequence is 13 residues long.

This clone was detected only once. The chain employs TRBV5-6 and TRBJ2-7; D possibly corresponds to TRBD2 (5 bases). V lost 3 bases and J lost 4, with 17 bases in between. The CDR3 is 15 amino acids. Germline V gene sequence: CDR1 SGHDT, CDR2 YYEEEE. As DNA, the CDR3 is TGTGCCAGCAGCTCACGGACTTCCCTCTATTACGAGCAGTACTTC. It encodes CASSSRTSLYYEQYF.

The chain couples TRBV5-1 to TRBJ1-6; D unresolved. Between the trimmed V and J ends, which lost 2 bases and 13 bases, there was a span of 19 bases. In germline, CDR1 is SGHRS, CDR2 YFSETQ. The CDR3 is 15 amino acids. The chain's CDR3 is CASSFTIGPERPLHF. Written as DNA, the CDR3 is TGCGCCAGCAGCTTCACTATCGGACCGGAAAGGCCCCTCCACTTT.

This chain connects TRBV28 to TRBJ2-7, with D possibly being TRBD1 or TRBD2 (6 bases each). V was shortened by 4 bases and J by 4 bases, with 17 bases between the two germline ends. The CDR3 has 15 residues. From germline, CDR1 is MDHEN and CDR2 SYDVKM. The CDR3 region has the DNA TGTGCCAGCAGTTACTTCGGGGGCAGGGTATACGAGCAGTACTTC. Encoded protein: CASSYFGGRVYEQYF. The full variable domain, with the rest looked up from reference TRBV28 and TRBJ2-7, is DVKVTQSSRYLVKRTGEKVFLECVQDMDHENMFWYRQDPGLGLRLIYFSYDVKMKEKGDIPEGYSVSREKKERFSLILESASTNQTSMYLCASSYFGGRVYEQYFGPGTRLTVT.

The chain is built from TRBV6-5 and TRBJ1-2, with 10 bases identical to TRBD1. Germline CDR1 is MNHEY and CDR2 is SVGAGI. The length of the CDR3 is 14 residues. The J segment lost 8 bases and the V segment lost 7 bases, leaving 10 bases of the junction unmatched. CDR3: CASTLTGGQGGYTF. The CDR3 bases are TGTGCCAGCACCCTGACAGGGGGCCAAGGGGGCTACACCTTC.

The chain recombines TRBV5-6 with TRBJ1-5, with no clear D. Germline CDR1 reads SGHDT; CDR2 reads YYEEEE. The ends were cut back, 0 bases at V and 9 bases at J, with 7 bases in the middle. There are 12 residues in the CDR3. CDR3 region: CASSLAPGPQHF. The CDR3 DNA reads as TGTGCCAGCAGCTTGGCACCGGGGCCCCAGCATTTT.